The entry below gives a single T cell receptor beta chain sequence along with its context. Clones were sequenced by immunoSEQ multiplex PCR, and TCRdb holds only the in-frame ones, with some missing. The sample shows roughly 76,000 clones, about 85% of them seen only once. The CDR3 covers 17 residues. V dropped 5 bases and J dropped 3; count of bases not matched to a gene: 14. Germline V gives CDR1 SGHVS, CDR2 FNYEAQ. The data were taken from a study of OX40 agonist ivuxolimab in advanced cancers. The sequence was collected from an adult with an advanced solid tumor such as melanoma, head and neck, liver or kidney cancer. The input for sequencing was CD4+ or CD8+ T cells sorted from blood, taken in a trial of the OX40 agonist ivuxolimab. The rearrangement uses TRBV7-6 and TRBJ2-3, with TRBD2 identical over 7 bases. Here the CDR3 reads CASSPRSWGGRTDTQYF. The CDR3 region has the DNA TGTGCCAGCAGCCCGAGATCTTGGGGGGGGAGGACAGATACGCAGTATTTT. Complete variable domain (other parts from reference TRBV7-6 and TRBJ2-3): GAGVSQSPRYKVTKRGQDVALRCDPISGHVSLYWYRQALGQGPEFLTYFNYEAQQDKSGLPNDRFSAERPEGSISTLTIQRTEQRDSAMYRCASSPRSWGGRTDTQYFGPGTRLTVL.